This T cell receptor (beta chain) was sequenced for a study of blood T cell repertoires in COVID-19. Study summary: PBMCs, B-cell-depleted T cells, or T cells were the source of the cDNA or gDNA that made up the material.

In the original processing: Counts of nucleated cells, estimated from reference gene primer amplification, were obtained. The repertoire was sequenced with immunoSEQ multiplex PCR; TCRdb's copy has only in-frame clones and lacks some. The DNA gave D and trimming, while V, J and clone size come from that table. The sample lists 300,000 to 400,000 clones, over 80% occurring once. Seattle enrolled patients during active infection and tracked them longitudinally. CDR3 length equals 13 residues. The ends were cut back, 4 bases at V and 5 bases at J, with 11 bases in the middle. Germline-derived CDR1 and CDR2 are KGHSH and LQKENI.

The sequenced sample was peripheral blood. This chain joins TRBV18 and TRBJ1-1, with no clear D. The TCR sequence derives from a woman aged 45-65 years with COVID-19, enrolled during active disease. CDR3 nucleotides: TGTGCCAGCTCACTCGGGGAGGAAACTGAAGCTTTCTTT. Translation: CASSLGEETEAFF.